The 27 T cell receptor beta chains reported below all come from one sample, sequenced in a study of cytomegalovirus exposure and HLA in healthy donors. Primers: 60 Vbeta forward and 13 Jbeta reverse. Some clones are missing from TCRdb's copy, which holds only in-frame ones; the method was immunoSEQ multiplex PCR. The table lists roughly 80,000 clones, around three quarters of them singletons. Material for sequencing was PBMCs. These receptors were obtained from a male donor in good health and CMV-seropositive.

In regard to this clone: At one boundary the junction diverges from the germline segment, which might be a read error. The chain combines TRBV5-4 with TRBJ2-7; possibly TRBD1 or TRBD2 for D (5 bases each). Germline V gene sequence: CDR1 SGHNT, CDR2 YYREEE (reference sequence). The CDR3 length is 13 residues. The CDR3 DNA reads TGTGCCACCAGCAGGGAGTTTCAGTACGAGCAGTACTTC. Encoded protein: CATSREFQYEQYF.

Worth noting for this clone: The junction departs from the called germline gene at one end, perhaps through a read error. The chain uses TRBV7-9 and TRBJ2-1, with a possible D match to TRBD1 (6 bases). The CDR3 spans 16 residues. The germline CDR1 and CDR2 sequences are SEHNR and FQNEAQ (reference sequence). CDR3 DNA: TGTTCCAGCAGCCCGAGGCCGGGACAAAGATACAATGAGCAGTTCTTC. Encoded protein: CSSSPRPGQRYNEQFF.

This clone showed up just once. This sequence joins TRBV7-8 and TRBJ2-7, with D maybe TRBD1 (5 bases). V gave up 2 bases and J gave up 2 bases, with 10 bases separating them. The length of the CDR3 is 14 residues. Germline CDR1 and CDR2: SGHVS and FQNEAQ. CDR3 nucleotides: TGTGCCAGCAGCTTATCTAGGGGAACCTACGAGCAGTACTTC. Translated: CASSLSRGTYEQYF.

The V gene is TRBV15, the J gene TRBJ2-1, with 11 bases identical to TRBD1. The CDR3 has 20 amino acids. Germline loops: CDR1 LNHNV, CDR2 YYDKDF (reference sequence). The J segment lost 3 bases and the V segment lost 1 base, leaving 14 bases of the junction unmatched. The CDR3 DNA follows: TGTGCCACCAGCAGAGCTTCGGGGACAGGGGGTGCATCCCGCTACAATGAGCAGTTCTTC. Protein sequence: CATSRASGTGGASRYNEQFF.

The chain uses TRBV18 and TRBJ2-5; 10 nucleotides match TRBD1. The CDR3 is 15 residues long. Looked up from germline, CDR1 is KGHSH and CDR2 is LQKENI. The junction had 3 bases not matched to a gene; V was cut back by 4 bases and J by 1 base. CDR3 protein: CASSLTGGPQETQYF. CDR3 nucleotides: TGTGCCAGCTCACTGACAGGGGGCCCCCAAGAGACCCAGTACTTC. Drawing the rest from reference TRBV18 and TRBJ2-5, the complete variable domain is NAGVMQNPRHLVRRRGQEARLRCSPMKGHSHVYWYRQLPEEGLKFMVYLQKENIIDESGMPKERFSAEFPKEGPSILRIQQVVRGDSAAYFCASSLTGGPQETQYFGPGTRLLVL.

This clone has only a few counts. The chain links TRBV6-6 to TRBJ2-5; a possible D gene is TRBD1 (5 bases). The germline V and J ends were trimmed by 2 bases and 5 bases, with 18 bases remaining between them. The length of the CDR3 is 16 residues. CDR1 and CDR2 from the germline V gene are MNHNY and SVGAGI (reference sequence). This CDR3 is CASSYGLAPGPETQYF. For the CDR3, the DNA is TGTGCCAGCAGTTACGGTTTAGCTCCAGGGCCCGAGACCCAGTACTTC.

The chain combines TRBV5-6 with TRBJ1-5; 8 positions agree with TRBD1. After removal of 4 bases from V and 7 bases from J, the junction contained 4 bases not matched to a gene. CDR1 and CDR2 from the germline V gene are SGHDT and YYEEEE. The CDR3 loop spans 13 amino acids. The CDR3 loop reads CASSIQGDQPQHF. The CDR3 region has the DNA TGTGCCAGCAGCATACAGGGGGACCAGCCCCAGCATTTT.

To note about this clone: One end of the junction varies from germline; a read error may be responsible. The CDR3 DNA reads TGTGCCAGCAGCTTAGGACAGGGTGTAGTCGGCAAAGACATTCAGTACTTC. Protein: CASSLGQGVVGKDIQYF. The chain is built from TRBV7-8 and TRBJ2-4; 7 bases agree with TRBD1. The CDR3 spans 17 residues. Per the germline V gene, CDR1 is SGHVS and CDR2 is FQNEAQ. The full variable domain, with the rest looked up from reference TRBV7-8 and TRBJ2-4, is GAGVSQSPRYKVAKRGQDVALRCDPISGHVSLFWYQQALGQGPEFLTYFQNEAQLDKSGLPSDRFFAERPEGSVSTLKIQRTQQEDSAVYLCASSLGQGVVGKDIQYFGAGTRLSVL.

The J gene is TRBJ2-7, the V gene TRBV6-6; 8 bases map to TRBD1. Trimming took 7 bases from V and 0 from J; bases not matched to a gene: 5. This CDR3 has 14 amino acids. Germline V gene sequence: CDR1 MNHNY, CDR2 SVGAGI (reference sequence). The CDR3 DNA reads TGTGCCAGCAATCCAGGGGGCACCTCCTACGAGCAGTACTTC. Its translation is CASNPGGTSYEQYF.

The CDR3 reads CASSPRGEGGYGYTF. The CDR3 DNA is TGTGCCAGCTCACCACGCGGGGAAGGCGGGTATGGCTACACCTTC. The chain carries TRBV18 and TRBJ1-2; D gene ambiguous. V lost 1 base to trimming and J lost 5 bases, with 14 bases between them. CDR1 and CDR2 (germline): KGHSH, LQKENI. The CDR3 runs to 15 residues.

J is TRBJ2-7 and V is TRBV27; 10 bases are a match to TRBD2. CDR3 length equals 15 residues. CDR1 and CDR2 (germline): MNHEY, SMNVEV (reference sequence). The trim removed 3 bases at V and 2 bases at J, leaving 4 bases unmatched. The CDR3 reads CASSFLAGETYEQYF. The CDR3 bases are TGTGCCAGCAGTTTCCTAGCGGGGGAAACCTACGAGCAGTACTTC.

Only a few counts were recorded for this clone. The chain has TRBV7-8 and TRBJ2-4; 10 bases map to TRBD2. The CDR3 contains 19 residues. The V gene's germline CDR1 is SGHVS and CDR2 FQNEAQ. After removal of 0 bases from V and 2 bases from J, the junction contained 10 bases not matched to a gene. CDR3 nucleotides: TGTGCCAGCAGCTTAGCGGGAAGCGGGGGGGCTGTGTCCAAAAACATTCAGTACTTC. This codes for CASSLAGSGGAVSKNIQYF.

This clone showed up just a few times. The chain employs TRBV4-3 and TRBJ2-1, with 11 bases lining up with TRBD2. Germline V gives CDR1 LGHNA, CDR2 YSLEER. CDR3 length: 15 residues. V dropped 3 bases and J dropped 3; count of bases not matched to a gene: 1. CDR3 nucleotide sequence: TGCGCCAGCAGCCAGGGACTAGCGGTCTACAATGAGCAGTTCTTC. It yields the protein CASSQGLAVYNEQFF.

This clone turned up a few times. The chain combines TRBV29-1 with TRBJ2-1; D call uncertain. The CDR3 is 11 amino acids. The germline gives CDR1 SQVTM, CDR2 ANQGSEA. Trimming took off 4 bases at V and 5 bases at J, with 6 bases between the two ends. The CDR3 DNA is TGCAGCGTTGCAGGTAACAATGAGCAGTTCTTC. It encodes CSVAGNNEQFF.

The chain combines TRBV9 with TRBJ2-3; 7 bases are shared with TRBD2. Trimming removed 2 bases from V and 1 base from J; junction bases left unmatched: 7. The CDR3 contains 16 residues. CDR1 is SGDLS, CDR2 YYNGEE, per germline. The CDR3 coding sequence is TGTGCCAGCAGCGTCGGGGGAGGGATTGGCACAGATACGCAGTATTTT. It codes for CASSVGGGIGTDTQYF.

In DNA, the CDR3 is TGTGCCAGCAGCTGGGGGGCAGATACGCAGTATTTT. Translated: CASSWGADTQYF. V is TRBV5-4 and J is TRBJ2-3; D perhaps matches TRBD2 (6 bases). The length of the CDR3 is 12 residues. V lost 3 bases to trimming and J lost 4 bases, with 6 bases between them. Germline loops: CDR1 SGHNT, CDR2 YYREEE (reference sequence).

V usage is TRBV5-1 and J usage is TRBJ2-5; the D is unclear. V was pared by 4 bases and J by 5 bases, with 15 bases between. The CDR3 extends over 14 amino acids. From germline, CDR1 is SGHRS and CDR2 YFSETQ. The CDR3: CASSLRSAPETQYF. The DNA for the CDR3 is TGCGCCAGCAGCCTCCGGAGTGCCCCGGAGACCCAGTACTTC.

The CDR3 DNA is TGTGCCAGCAGCTACGGACAGGGCTACGAGCAGTACTTC. It specifies CASSYGQGYEQYF. The chain recombines TRBV11-2 with TRBJ2-7; 8 bases agree with TRBD1. Germline CDR1 SGHAT, CDR2 FQNNGV. This CDR3 contains 13 residues. The V gene end was trimmed by 4 bases and the J gene end by 3 bases; junction bases not matched to a gene: 2.

This clone was counted once. This rearrangement joins TRBV27 to TRBJ1-3, with 7 nucleotides matching TRBD1. With V trimmed by 8 bases and J by 0 bases, 7 bases remained unmatched. The CDR3 has 15 amino acids. The V gene's germline CDR1 is MNHEY and CDR2 SMNVEV (reference sequence). The CDR3 loop is CASGSRDSSGNTIYF. The CDR3 DNA reads as TGTGCCAGCGGCTCCCGGGACAGCTCTGGAAACACCATATATTTT.

The chain is built from TRBV6-1 and TRBJ2-2; 12 positions agree with TRBD2. Trimming took 8 bases from V and 4 from J; bases not matched to a gene: 5. This CDR3 spans 15 amino acids. Germline CDR1 is MNHNS and CDR2 is SASEGT. The CDR3 bases are TGTGCCAGCGAAGGACTAGCGGGACCCACCGGGGAGCTGTTTTTT. Its protein product is CASEGLAGPTGELFF.

The chain links TRBV29-1 to TRBJ2-7, with 8 bases aligning to TRBD1. Germline assignment: CDR1 SQVTM and CDR2 ANQGSEA. This CDR3 contains 16 residues. J lost 2 bases, V lost 4 bases, and 13 bases had no gene match. CDR3: CSVAKVQTGGPYEQYF. CDR3 sequence (DNA): TGCAGCGTTGCAAAAGTTCAAACAGGGGGTCCCTACGAGCAGTACTTC.

This clone was seen a few times. The chain uses TRBV7-2 and TRBJ2-4, with D maybe TRBD1 (6 bases). The CDR3 is made up of 15 amino acids. V lost 5 bases and J 4 bases, leaving 15 bases between the germline ends. Germline CDR1 and CDR2: SGHTA and FQGNSA. CDR3 region: CASSHRGHGKNIQYF. DNA for the CDR3: TGTGCCAGCAGCCATCGGGGACACGGGAAAAACATTCAGTACTTC.

The V call is TRBV25-1, the J call TRBJ2-2, with TRBD1 matching 8 bases. The V and J ends lost 1 base and 7 bases, in that order; junction bases with no gene match: 5. The CDR3 consists of 15 residues. Germline CDR1 reads MGHDK; CDR2 reads SYGVNS. The CDR3 bases are TGTGCCAGCAGTGAATGGACAGGGTCACGCGGGGAGCTGTTTTTT. Protein: CASSEWTGSRGELFF. Together with reference TRBV25-1 and TRBJ2-2, the CDR3 gives the full variable domain: EADIYQTPRYLVIGTGKKITLECSQTMGHDKMYWYQQDPGMELHLIHYSYGVNSTEKGDLSSESTVSRIRTEHFPLTLESARPSHTSQYLCASSEWTGSRGELFFGEGSRLTVL.

V is TRBV5-6 and J is TRBJ2-7; perhaps TRBD2 as D (5 bases). V dropped 4 bases and J dropped 6 bases, with 14 bases sitting between them. The CDR3 contains 13 residues. Germline V gene lookup returns CDR1 SGHDT and CDR2 YYEEEE. The CDR3, as DNA: TGTGCCAGCAGCCCGGGCTCCGCGGGCGAGCAGTACTTC. Encoded protein: CASSPGSAGEQYF.

The CDR3 region is CASSTPRDSPYEQYF. In DNA form, the CDR3 reads TGTGCCAGTAGTACCCCGAGGGACAGTCCCTACGAGCAGTACTTC. The chain uses TRBV19 and TRBJ2-7, with 7 bases fitting TRBD1. After removal of 4 bases from V and 2 bases from J, the junction contained 8 bases not matched to a gene. The CDR3 is 15 amino acids. Germline CDR1 is LNHDA and CDR2 is SQIVND (reference sequence).

The genes are TRBV5-4 and TRBJ2-2; D perhaps matches TRBD2 (5 bases). The V gene's germline CDR1 is SGHNT and CDR2 YYREEE (reference sequence). The CDR3 runs to 15 residues. V lost 4 bases to trimming and J lost 9 bases, with 19 bases between them. The CDR3 nucleotides are TGTGCCAGCAGCCTAGCCGCCCGGGAAAGCCGGGAGCTGTTTTTT. This sequence encodes CASSLAARESRELFF.

This sequence joins TRBV18 and TRBJ2-7; tentatively, D is TRBD1 (5 bases). V was cut by 1 base and J by 1 base, with 8 bases left in between. The CDR3 is 14 amino acids. Germline assignment: CDR1 KGHSH and CDR2 LQKENI. The CDR3 region is CASSPRTPSYEQYF. In DNA, the CDR3 is TGTGCCAGCTCACCACGGACACCGTCCTACGAGCAGTACTTC.